Each of the 8 T cell receptor beta chains below was sequenced from the same sample in a study of T cells after yellow fever vaccination. MiXCR, applied by TCRdb to the 5' RACE reads, yields one record per CDR3 protein. The sample yields hundreds of thousands of distinct CDR3 sequences, around a tenth seen once. Sequencing was performed on PBMCs, taken on the day of the first yellow fever vaccination. The receptors shown here come from a man aged 18 to 30 who received the YFV17D yellow fever vaccine.

This clonotype was found many times. This rearrangement joins TRBV5-1 to TRBJ2-7; 7 nucleotides agree with TRBD1. CDR3 length: 15 amino acids. Trimming cost V 4 bases and J 6 bases; bases outside gene matches: 13. Germline V gene lookup returns CDR1 SGHRS and CDR2 YFSETQ. CDR3 sequence reads: CASSAHLGQSGEQYF. The DNA of the CDR3 is TGCGCCAGCAGCGCCCACTTGGGACAGTCCGGCGAGCAGTACTTC.

The rearrangement links TRBV5-1 to TRBJ1-1, with no clear D. CDR3 length equals 13 residues. The V end lost 1 base, the J end lost 4 bases, and 8 bases lay between the germline ends. Germline V gene sequence: CDR1 SGHRS, CDR2 YFSETQ. The CDR3 DNA reads TGCGCCAGCAGCTTGATCGGCGGCACTGAAGCTTTCTTT. This translates into CASSLIGGTEAFF.

This clonotype appeared a few times. V gene TRBV5-4 combines with J gene TRBJ2-5; 8 bases fit TRBD1. Germline V lookup: CDR1 SGHNT, CDR2 YYREEE (reference sequence). There are 16 residues in the CDR3. V shed 1 base and J 5 bases; nucleotides not matched to a gene: 10. The CDR3, as DNA: TGTGCCAGCAGCTTGAGTCTGGGACAGGTCCTGGAGACCCAGTACTTC. Encoded protein: CASSLSLGQVLETQYF.

This clonotype was found a few times. The chain carries TRBV7-9 and TRBJ2-1; 7 positions match TRBD1. The junction had 4 bases not matched to a gene; V was cut back by 5 bases and J by 9 bases. This CDR3 contains 12 residues. Germline lookup yields CDR1 SEHNR and CDR2 FQNEAQ (reference sequence). DNA for the CDR3: TGTGCCAGCAGCGAAAGGGGGCGTGAGCAGTTCTTC. Its translation is CASSERGREQFF.

There are a few counts of this clonotype. This chain links TRBV19 with TRBJ2-5; D gene unclear. The germline V and J ends were trimmed by 0 bases and 5 bases, with 7 bases remaining between them. Per the germline V gene, CDR1 is LNHDA and CDR2 is SQIVND (reference sequence). This CDR3 has 13 residues. The CDR3 region has the DNA TGTGCCAGTAGTATAGATAGCACGGAGACCCAGTACTTC. As protein: CASSIDSTETQYF.

The chain combines TRBV29-1 with TRBJ2-2, with a possible D match to TRBD1 (5 bases). V gave up 4 bases and J gave up 4 bases, with 7 bases separating them. Germline CDR1 SQVTM, CDR2 ANQGSEA. This CDR3 is built from 12 residues. The CDR3, as DNA: TGCAGCGTTGGCAGGGCCACCGGGGAGCTGTTTTTT. This gives the protein CSVGRATGELFF.

There are a few counts of this clonotype. The chain carries TRBV27 and TRBJ1-1, with D unresolved. V shed 4 bases and J shed 1 base, with 25 bases lying between them. There are 19 residues in the CDR3. Germline V CDR1 and CDR2: MNHEY, SMNVEV (reference sequence). The CDR3 region is CASSSLSGGWLTPNTEAFF. DNA for the CDR3: TGTGCCAGCAGTTCCTTGAGTGGAGGGTGGCTCACCCCGAACACTGAAGCTTTCTTT.

In this sample, this clonotype turned up a few times. The genes are TRBV28 and TRBJ1-2; the D gene is possibly TRBD1 (6 bases). Trimming stripped 6 bases from V and 4 bases from J, with 18 bases between. Germline V lookup: CDR1 MDHEN, CDR2 SYDVKM. The CDR3 extends over 15 amino acids. For the CDR3, the DNA is TGTGCCAGCAGGGACGGACAGCGCCCGGGCTATGGCTACACCTTC. The encoded protein is CASRDGQRPGYGYTF.